Below, one TCR beta chain is given with its context. Germline values: CDR1 SGHRS, CDR2 YFSETQ. The length of the CDR3 is 14 residues. V lost 0 bases, J lost 7 bases, and 10 bases lay in between. These data come from a study of blood T cell repertoires in COVID-19. Overall study context: The analysed material was cDNA or gDNA that came from T cells, B-cell-depleted T cells, or PBMCs.

Original handling: How many nucleated cells were present was estimated from reference gene primer amplification. Generated by immunoSEQ multiplex PCR, the TCRdb table keeps only in-frame clones and is missing some. That table is the source of V, J and clone size, and D and trimming were worked out from the DNA. The sample shows 100,000 to 120,000 clones, 81% of them seen only once. The receptor comes from a woman between 70 and 85 years old with acute or convalescent COVID-19. The specimen sequenced was peripheral blood. This rearrangement joins TRBV5-1 to TRBJ1-4; maybe TRBD1 (6 bases). The CDR3 region has the DNA TGCGCCAGCAGCTTGGTACAGGGCTCTGAAAAACTGTTTTTT. Residues: CASSLVQGSEKLFF.